This T cell receptor (beta chain) was sequenced during a study of early T cells in non-severe SARS-CoV-2 infection. Using its own MiXCR run on the 5' RACE reads, TCRdb lists one record per CDR3 protein. The sample has about 63,000 distinct CDR3 sequences; 10% to 15% are singletons. The V and J ends lost 1 base and 5 bases respectively, with 9 bases between them. The CDR3 contains 14 residues. Comment on this clonotype: Its antigen remains unknown.

Overall study results and limits: Using VDJdb, the matching emphasized anti-spike CD8 responses while missing private and CD4 specificities.

The sequenced material came from whole blood. The V gene is TRBV12-3 or TRBV12-4, the J gene TRBJ1-5; D is possibly TRBD1 (6 bases). The origin of this receptor is an adult who was a healthcare worker with PCR-confirmed SARS-CoV-2 infection or an uninfected control (not recorded which). CDR3 loop: CASSLGTEDQPQHF. The CDR3, as DNA: TGTGCCAGCAGTTTAGGGACAGAGGATCAGCCCCAGCATTTT.